The 22 T cell receptor beta chains listed next were all sequenced from one sample in a study of technical replicates of blood from a handful of donors. Repertoires were generated with immunoSEQ multiplex PCR, while TCRdb's copy carries only in-frame clones and drops some. The sample contains 90,000 to 100,000 clones, roughly 95% of which appear only once. The specimen was T cells isolated from PBMCs. These receptors were obtained from a human donor in good health.

The chain combines TRBV29-1 with TRBJ2-1; maybe TRBD1 (6 bases). The CDR3 length is 14 residues. Trimming left V 7 bases short and J 6 bases short, with 19 bases between. Germline V gene sequence: CDR1 SQVTM, CDR2 ANQGSEA. The CDR3: CSANEAKGGNEQFF. DNA of the CDR3: TGCAGCGCTAACGAAGCAAAAGGGGGCAATGAGCAGTTCTTC.

The chain carries TRBV7-9 and TRBJ2-1, with 7 positions matching TRBD1. CDR3 length equals 15 residues. V dropped 1 base and J dropped 6; count of bases not matched to a gene: 6. CDR1 and CDR2 from the germline V gene are SEHNR and FQNEAQ (reference sequence). The CDR3 DNA is TGTGCCAGCAGCTTAGTTTCCCCAGGGGGCAATGAGCAGTTCTTC. This encodes CASSLVSPGGNEQFF.

The CDR3 DNA reads as TGTGCCAGCACCGGAGGGGCTGTCTCGGTGAACACTGAAGCTTTCTTT. Translated: CASTGGAVSVNTEAFF. The chain has TRBV28 and TRBJ1-1, with D maybe TRBD1 (5 bases). Trimming took 7 bases from V and 0 from J, leaving 18 bases between them. Looked up from germline, CDR1 is MDHEN and CDR2 is SYDVKM. The CDR3 spans 16 residues. Filled out from reference TRBV28 and TRBJ1-1, the complete variable domain reads DVKVTQSSRYLVKRTGEKVFLECVQDMDHENMFWYRQDPGLGLRLIYFSYDVKMKEKGDIPEGYSVSREKKERFSLILESASTNQTSMYLCASTGGAVSVNTEAFFGQGTRLTVV.

This chain links TRBV7-6 with TRBJ2-3; D gene ambiguous. The V and J ends lost 8 bases and 4 bases respectively, with 19 bases between them. Per the germline V gene, CDR1 is SGHVS and CDR2 is FNYEAQ. CDR3 length: 15 residues. CDR3 coding DNA: TGTGCCAGCGCACCGTCAAAGTCGGTCCCAGATACGCAGTATTTT. This translates into CASAPSKSVPDTQYF.

This chain joins TRBV30 and TRBJ2-7; no firm D call. The germline gives CDR1 GTSNPN, CDR2 SVGIG (reference sequence). The length of the CDR3 is 13 residues. The germline V and J ends were trimmed by 4 bases and 0 bases, with 10 bases remaining between them. CDR3 sequence: CAWTPRSSYEQYF. As DNA, the CDR3 is TGTGCCTGGACGCCTCGGAGCTCCTACGAGCAGTACTTC.

Only one count was recorded for this clone. This chain joins TRBV6-6 and TRBJ2-3; 9 positions agree with TRBD2. The V segment lost 6 bases and the J segment 12 bases; nucleotides outside the gene matches: 7. Germline CDR1 is MNHNY and CDR2 is SVGAGI (reference sequence). The CDR3 has 12 residues. The CDR3 region is CASSLAGRLQYF. CDR3 DNA: TGTGCCAGCAGCCTAGCGGGAAGGTTACAGTATTTT.

The chain links TRBV7-9 to TRBJ1-6, with D tentatively TRBD1 (5 bases). V lost 1 base to trimming and J lost 12 bases, with 7 bases between them. The germline gives CDR1 SEHNR, CDR2 FQNEAQ (reference sequence). CDR3 length: 12 amino acids. Written as DNA, the CDR3 is TGTGCCAGCAGCTTAGGGGGGGAACCCCTCCACTTT. Translating gives CASSLGGEPLHF.

The chain employs TRBV29-1 and TRBJ2-6; D uncertain. The V end was cut by 4 bases, the J end by 0 bases, with 10 bases between. This CDR3 region has 15 residues. CDR1 is SQVTM and CDR2 is ANQGSEA in the germline V gene. CDR3 loop: CSVARVFSGANVLTF. The DNA for the CDR3 is TGCAGCGTTGCCCGGGTTTTCTCTGGGGCCAACGTCCTGACTTTC.

The chain links TRBV9 to TRBJ2-1, with TRBD2 matching 7 bases. Trimming removed 0 bases from V and 0 bases from J; junction bases left unmatched: 3. The CDR3 runs to 16 residues. Germline values: CDR1 SGDLS, CDR2 YYNGEE. CDR3 in DNA: TGTGCCAGCAGCGTAGTTCAGCGGGGCTCCTACAATGAGCAGTTCTTC. This translates into CASSVVQRGSYNEQFF.

The chain is built from TRBV27 and TRBJ2-3, with 9 bases lining up with TRBD2. The CDR3 is 16 amino acids. J lost 2 bases, V lost 10 bases, and 13 bases had no gene match. Germline assignment: CDR1 MNHEY and CDR2 SMNVEV (reference sequence). The CDR3 is CATSPELAGNTDTQYF. CDR3 coding DNA: TGTGCCACATCCCCCGAGCTAGCGGGGAACACAGATACGCAGTATTTT.

The chain joins TRBV28 to TRBJ1-5; D is possibly TRBD1 (6 bases). This CDR3 is built from 14 residues. V lost 5 bases and J lost 5, with 13 bases in between. Germline V gene sequence: CDR1 MDHEN, CDR2 SYDVKM. The CDR3 region has the DNA TGTGCCAGCAGTGCTCAGGGGATCTATCAGCCCCAGCATTTT. Its protein is CASSAQGIYQPQHF.

The chain joins TRBV30 to TRBJ1-5; D is perhaps TRBD1 (5 bases). Germline loops: CDR1 GTSNPN, CDR2 SVGIG (reference sequence). Trimming pared 0 bases from V and 4 bases from J, leaving 13 bases between. The length of the CDR3 is 15 residues. The CDR3: CAWSVQGYMNQPQHF. The CDR3, as DNA: TGTGCCTGGAGTGTGCAGGGTTACATGAATCAGCCCCAGCATTTT.

The gene calls are TRBV30 and TRBJ2-2, with TRBD1 matching 8 bases. V shed 3 bases, J shed 3 bases, and the junction held 6 bases outside the gene matches. CDR1 and CDR2 (germline): GTSNPN, SVGIG (reference sequence). This CDR3 has 15 residues. CDR3 coding DNA: TGTGCCTGGAGACCGGGACAGGACCACACCGGGGAGCTGTTTTTT. Translation gives CAWRPGQDHTGELFF.

CDR3 sequence: CASSLARTYEQYF. The CDR3 DNA follows: TGTGCCAGCAGCTTGGCCAGGACCTACGAGCAGTACTTC. The rearrangement links TRBV7-9 to TRBJ2-7; D is ambiguous. V was trimmed by 3 bases and J by 2 bases, leaving 8 bases between them. This CDR3 contains 13 residues. The V gene's germline CDR1 is SEHNR and CDR2 FQNEAQ (reference sequence).

V is TRBV6-6 and J is TRBJ2-7, with D perhaps TRBD1 (6 bases). V gave up 6 bases and J gave up 6 bases, with 21 bases separating them. This CDR3 has 15 amino acids. Germline CDR1 is MNHNY and CDR2 is SVGAGI (reference sequence). This chain's CDR3 is CASSLLQGIGGEQYF. As DNA, the CDR3 is TGTGCCAGCAGCTTGTTACAGGGCATCGGTGGCGAGCAGTACTTC.

This clone came up a few times. The chain links TRBV10-3 to TRBJ1-2; 8 bases fit TRBD1. The CDR3 is 12 residues long. Per germline, CDR1 ENHRY and CDR2 SYGVKD. The trim removed 8 bases at V and 5 bases at J, leaving 4 bases unmatched. The CDR3 loop reads CAIPGGAYGYTF. Here the CDR3 DNA reads TGTGCCATCCCAGGGGGCGCTTATGGCTACACCTTC.

The chain carries TRBV6-6 and TRBJ2-1; no reliable D call. The germline gives CDR1 MNHNY, CDR2 SVGAGI (reference sequence). The CDR3 spans 11 residues. Trimming left V 6 bases short and J 8 bases short, with 8 bases between. The CDR3 loop reads CASSLLHEQFF. Written as DNA, the CDR3 is TGTGCCAGCAGCTTACTGCATGAGCAGTTCTTC.

The V gene is TRBV10-3, the J gene TRBJ2-1; 7 bases fit TRBD1. Looked up from germline, CDR1 is ENHRY and CDR2 is SYGVKD. This CDR3 region has 15 residues. V shed 0 bases, J shed 5 bases, and the junction held 4 bases outside the gene matches. As DNA, the CDR3 is TGTGCCATCAGTGAGTCGCAGGGGGTACACAATGAGCAGTTCTTC. Translation gives CAISESQGVHNEQFF.

The chain couples TRBV5-1 to TRBJ1-3; 9 nucleotides line up with TRBD1. Per germline, CDR1 SGHRS and CDR2 YFSETQ. This CDR3 comprises 16 residues. Unmatched junction bases numbered 5, after V lost 4 bases and J lost 0 bases. The CDR3 nucleotides are TGCGCCAGCAGCCGGGACAGGGCCATCTCTGGAAACACCATATATTTT. This encodes CASSRDRAISGNTIYF.

This chain links TRBV19 with TRBJ2-7; no definite D call. Trimming stripped 6 bases from V and 2 bases from J, with 8 bases between. In germline, CDR1 is LNHDA, CDR2 SQIVND (reference sequence). This CDR3 is built from 12 residues. The CDR3 nucleotides are TGTGCCAGTAGAGGCGGAGCCTACGAGCAGTACTTC. Translating gives CASRGGAYEQYF.

This chain uses TRBV19 with TRBJ2-5, with TRBD1 as a possible D gene (6 bases). The germline V gene encodes CDR1 LNHDA and CDR2 SQIVND (reference sequence). The CDR3 extends over 13 amino acids. V shed 5 bases and J shed 5 bases, with 12 bases lying between them. The CDR3 loop is CASSAWGLETQYF. In DNA, the CDR3 is TGTGCCAGTAGTGCCTGGGGGCTTGAGACCCAGTACTTC.

The rearrangement uses TRBV28 and TRBJ2-1; 9 bases line up with TRBD2. V shed 5 bases, J shed 7 bases, and the junction held 15 bases outside the gene matches. Per germline, CDR1 MDHEN and CDR2 SYDVKM. This CDR3 is 17 amino acids long. The CDR3 bases are TGTGCCAGCAGTGTCCCCCTGCGGGGGGGCGCAATGAATGAGCAGTTCTTC. Its protein product is CASSVPLRGGAMNEQFF.